The table lists the clone carrying this TCR beta chain with many counts. Its specificity is not known. The data belong to a study of CD8 T cells in ankylosing spondylitis. TCRdb independently ran MiXCR on the 5' RACE reads; one entry per CDR3 protein. The data show approximately 260,000 distinct CDR3 sequences, around 7.8% seen once. Study observations and caveats: Clones linked to disease were reported to show significant enrichment in matched ankylosing spondylitis synovial fluid. Peripheral blood held disease-linked clones only at relatively low frequency, and these were CD8+.

The sample taken for sequencing was blood, either unsorted or a sorted T cell fraction (not recorded which). The clonotype was recovered from a male donor with ankylosing spondylitis or in good health (not recorded which).

The CDR3 DNA reads as TGTGCCAGCAGCTTAGCGGGGGGGGCGATGGATGAGCAGTTCTTC. This translates into CASSLAGGAMDEQFF. The V call is TRBV7-3, the J call TRBJ2-1; 9 bases match TRBD2. V lost 2 bases to trimming and J lost 8 bases; unmatched junction nucleotides: 7. This CDR3 comprises 15 residues. Looked up from germline, CDR1 is SGHTA and CDR2 is FQGTGA.